Below, 7 T cell receptor beta chains from the same sample are listed, as sequenced in a study of T-cell reconstitution after alpha-beta-depleted transplantation in children. Unique molecular identifiers tagged the TCRbeta library. TCRdb independently ran MiXCR on the PCR reads; one entry per CDR3 protein. This table holds around 800,000 distinct CDR3 sequences, around 17% found once. The starting material was PBMCs, mostly from graft donor cells, obtained 360 days after TCRalphabeta/CD19-depleted stem cell transplant. The receptor source for this set is a male patient between 10 and 17 years old who had a stem cell transplant for acute lymphoblastic leukemia, so the T cells may come from the graft donor.

This sequence joins TRBV5-1 and TRBJ2-3, with unresolved D. This CDR3 has 18 residues. Germline V gene sequence: CDR1 SGHRS, CDR2 YFSETQ. Trimming shortened V by 0 bases and J by 4 bases, and 21 bases separated the two germline ends. CDR3 DNA sequence: TGCGCCAGCAGCTTGGCCGTATTTGTGGCGGAGCCCTCAGATACGCAGTATTTT. The encoded protein is CASSLAVFVAEPSDTQYF.

This clonotype was picked up many times. The chain combines TRBV20-1 with TRBJ2-5; TRBD2 aligns across 9 bases. J was trimmed by 4 bases and V by 6 bases; bases with no gene match: 6. This CDR3 contains 13 residues. Germline CDR1 is DFQATT and CDR2 is SNEGSKA (reference sequence). CDR3: CSAPAGGLETQYF. The CDR3 coding sequence is TGCAGTGCCCCGGCGGGAGGGCTAGAGACCCAGTACTTC.

This clonotype was observed a few times. The gene calls are TRBV14 and TRBJ2-1, with TRBD2 identical over 13 bases. CDR1 is SGHDN, CDR2 FVKESK, per germline. J gave up 6 bases and V 6 bases, and 14 bases lay outside the gene matches. The CDR3 has 18 amino acids. This CDR3 is CASRPGTSGTRRGNEQFF. Written as DNA, the CDR3 is TGTGCCAGCAGACCCGGGACTAGCGGGACGCGGCGGGGCAATGAGCAGTTCTTC.

J is TRBJ2-2 and V is TRBV9; the match to TRBD1 covers 7 bases. This CDR3 region has 17 residues. The germline gives CDR1 SGDLS, CDR2 YYNGEE. Trimming took 4 bases from V and 4 from J; bases not matched to a gene: 13. The CDR3 sequence is CASSPDRKARRTGELFF. CDR3 DNA sequence: TGTGCCAGCAGCCCGGACAGGAAAGCTCGCCGCACCGGGGAGCTGTTTTTT.

At least ten counts were recorded for this clonotype. This chain uses TRBV12-3 or TRBV12-4 with TRBJ1-5, with a weak D call TRBD1 (5 bases). The CDR3 has 14 residues. Trimming pared 3 bases from V and 6 bases from J, leaving 12 bases between. Here the CDR3 DNA reads TGTGCCAGCAGTTTTGGGGGTTCCGGTCAGCCCCAGCATTTT. Translating it yields CASSFGGSGQPQHF.

The rearrangement uses TRBV9 and TRBJ2-1; 9 bases map to TRBD2. The junction had 6 bases not matched to a gene; V was cut back by 6 bases and J by 2 bases. The germline V gene encodes CDR1 SGDLS and CDR2 YYNGEE. CDR3 length: 15 residues. This CDR3 reads CASTRLADTYNEQFF. As DNA, the CDR3 is TGTGCCAGCACTAGACTAGCGGATACCTACAATGAGCAGTTCTTC.

This rearrangement joins TRBV10-3 to TRBJ2-3, with D perhaps matching TRBD2 (6 bases). CDR3 length: 15 residues. The germline V and J ends were trimmed by 2 bases and 2 bases, with 11 bases remaining between them. Germline V gives CDR1 ENHRY, CDR2 SYGVKD. In DNA, the CDR3 is TGTGCCATCAGTGAGCTTGGCGGGGCCACAGATACGCAGTATTTT. Translating it yields CAISELGGATDTQYF.